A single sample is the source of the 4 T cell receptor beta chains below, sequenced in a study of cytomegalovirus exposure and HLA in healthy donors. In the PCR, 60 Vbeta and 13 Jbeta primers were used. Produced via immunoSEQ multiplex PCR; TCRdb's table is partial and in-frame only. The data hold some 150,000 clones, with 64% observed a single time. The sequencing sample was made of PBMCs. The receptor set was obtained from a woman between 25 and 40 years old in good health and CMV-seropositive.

This CDR3 is CASSLVVRPQDGYTF. The CDR3 DNA reads TGTGCCAGCAGCTTAGTTGTCCGGCCACAGGATGGCTACACCTTC. The rearrangement joins TRBV7-2 to TRBJ1-2, with a weak D call TRBD1 (5 bases). Germline V gene data show CDR1 as SGHTA and CDR2 as FQGNSA. With 1 base removed from V and 6 bases from J, the gap between germline ends came to 15 bases. The CDR3 consists of 15 residues.

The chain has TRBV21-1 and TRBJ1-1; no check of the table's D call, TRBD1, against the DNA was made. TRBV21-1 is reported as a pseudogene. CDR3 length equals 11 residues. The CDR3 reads CASNDREEAFF. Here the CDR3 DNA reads TGTGCCAGCAATGACAGGGAAGAAGCTTTCTTT.

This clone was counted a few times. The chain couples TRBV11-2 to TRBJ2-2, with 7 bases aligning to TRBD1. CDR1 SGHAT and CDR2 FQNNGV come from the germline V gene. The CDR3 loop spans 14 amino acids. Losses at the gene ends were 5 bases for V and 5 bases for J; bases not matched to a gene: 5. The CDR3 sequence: CASSPRQGTGELFF. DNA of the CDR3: TGTGCCAGCAGCCCGCGACAGGGAACCGGGGAGCTGTTTTTT. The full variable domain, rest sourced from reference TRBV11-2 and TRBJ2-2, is EAGVAQSPRYKIIEKRQSVAFWCNPISGHATLYWYQQILGQGPKLLIQFQNNGVVDDSQLPKDRFSAERLKGVDSTLKIQPAKLEDSAVYLCASSPRQGTGELFFGEGSRLTVL.

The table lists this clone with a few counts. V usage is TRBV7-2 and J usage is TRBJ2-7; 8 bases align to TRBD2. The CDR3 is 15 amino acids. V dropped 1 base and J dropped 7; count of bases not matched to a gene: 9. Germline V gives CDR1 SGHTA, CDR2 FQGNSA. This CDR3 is CASSLESGGPGEQYF. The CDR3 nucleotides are TGTGCCAGCAGCTTAGAATCGGGAGGGCCGGGAGAGCAGTACTTC. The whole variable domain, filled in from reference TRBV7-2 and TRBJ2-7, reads GAGVSQSPSNKVTEKGKDVELRCDPISGHTALYWYRQSLGQGLEFLIYFQGNSAPDKSGLPSDRFSAERTGGSVSTLTIQRTQQEDSAVYLCASSLESGGPGEQYFGPGTRLTVT.